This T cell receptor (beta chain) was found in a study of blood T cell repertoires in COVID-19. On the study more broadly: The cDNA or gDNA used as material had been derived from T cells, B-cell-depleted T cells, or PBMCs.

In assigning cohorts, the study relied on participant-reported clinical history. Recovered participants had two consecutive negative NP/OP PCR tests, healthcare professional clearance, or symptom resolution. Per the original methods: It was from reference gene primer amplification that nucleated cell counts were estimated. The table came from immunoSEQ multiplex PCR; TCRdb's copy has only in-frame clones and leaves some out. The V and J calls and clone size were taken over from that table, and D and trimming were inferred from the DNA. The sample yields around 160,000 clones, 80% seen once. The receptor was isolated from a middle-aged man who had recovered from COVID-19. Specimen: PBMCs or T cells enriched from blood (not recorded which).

CDR3 in DNA: TGTGCCAGCAGGTTGGACAGGGCCATGGTGGGAGCGACCCAGTACTTC. Translated, it gives CASRLDRAMVGATQYF. The V gene is TRBV2, the J gene TRBJ2-5; 8 bases line up with TRBD1. The CDR3 sequence is 16 residues long. J gave up 7 bases and V 6 bases, and 16 bases lay outside the gene matches. CDR1 and CDR2 (germline): SNHLY, FYNNEI.